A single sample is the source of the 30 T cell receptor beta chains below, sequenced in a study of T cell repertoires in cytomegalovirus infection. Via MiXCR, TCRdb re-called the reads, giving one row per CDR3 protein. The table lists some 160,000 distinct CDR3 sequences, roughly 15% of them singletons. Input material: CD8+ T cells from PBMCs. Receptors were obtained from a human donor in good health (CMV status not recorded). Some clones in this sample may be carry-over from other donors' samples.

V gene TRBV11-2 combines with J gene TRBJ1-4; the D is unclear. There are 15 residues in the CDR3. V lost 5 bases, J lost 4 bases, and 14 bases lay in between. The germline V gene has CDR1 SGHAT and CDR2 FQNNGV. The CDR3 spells CASSRNEGYNEKLFF. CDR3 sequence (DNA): TGTGCCAGCAGCCGCAACGAGGGTTATAATGAAAAACTGTTTTTT.

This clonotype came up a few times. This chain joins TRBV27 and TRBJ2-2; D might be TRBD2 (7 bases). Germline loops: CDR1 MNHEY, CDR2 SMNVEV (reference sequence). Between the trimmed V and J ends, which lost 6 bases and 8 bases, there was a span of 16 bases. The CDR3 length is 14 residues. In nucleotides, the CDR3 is TGTGCCAGCAGCCTGGGGGGGCGCGAAGGGGAGCTGTTTTTT. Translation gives CASSLGGREGELFF.

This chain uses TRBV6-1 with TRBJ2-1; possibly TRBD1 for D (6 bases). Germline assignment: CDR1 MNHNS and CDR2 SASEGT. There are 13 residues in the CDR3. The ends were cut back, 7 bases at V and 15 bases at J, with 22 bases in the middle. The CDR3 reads CASTKSGTNKAFF. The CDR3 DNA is TGTGCCAGCACCAAATCCGGGACAAATAAGGCGTTCTTC.

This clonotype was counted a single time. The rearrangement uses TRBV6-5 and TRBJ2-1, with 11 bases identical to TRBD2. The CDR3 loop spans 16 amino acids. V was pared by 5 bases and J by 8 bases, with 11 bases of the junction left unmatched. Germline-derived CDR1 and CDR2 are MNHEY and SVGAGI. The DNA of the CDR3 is TGTGCCAGCAGTAACCCTATAGTAGCGGGGGGGCATGAGCAGTTCTTC. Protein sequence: CASSNPIVAGGHEQFF.

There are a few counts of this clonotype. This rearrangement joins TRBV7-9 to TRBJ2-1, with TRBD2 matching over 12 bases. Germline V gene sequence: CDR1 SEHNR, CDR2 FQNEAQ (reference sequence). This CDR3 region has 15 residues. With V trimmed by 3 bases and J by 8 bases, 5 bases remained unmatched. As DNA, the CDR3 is TGTGCCAGCAGCTTGGCTAGCGGGAGGGCTGATGAGCAGTTCTTC. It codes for CASSLASGRADEQFF.

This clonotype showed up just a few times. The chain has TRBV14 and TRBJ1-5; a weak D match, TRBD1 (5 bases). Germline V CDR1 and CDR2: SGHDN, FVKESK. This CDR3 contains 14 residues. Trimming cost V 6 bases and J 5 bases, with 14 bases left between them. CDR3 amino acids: CASRSGVGDQPQHF. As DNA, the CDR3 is TGTGCCAGCAGAAGCGGGGTAGGGGATCAGCCCCAGCATTTT.

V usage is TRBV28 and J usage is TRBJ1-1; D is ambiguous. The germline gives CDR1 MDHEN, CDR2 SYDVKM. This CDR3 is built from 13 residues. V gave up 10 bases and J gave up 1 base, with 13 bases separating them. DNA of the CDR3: TGTGCCACCCGACTCGGCAGGAACACTGAAGCTTTCTTT. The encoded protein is CATRLGRNTEAFF.

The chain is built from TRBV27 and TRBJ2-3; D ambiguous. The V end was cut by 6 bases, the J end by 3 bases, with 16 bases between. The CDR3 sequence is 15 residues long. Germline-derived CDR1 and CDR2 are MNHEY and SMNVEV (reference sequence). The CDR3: CASSEIPVGTDTQYF. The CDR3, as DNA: TGTGCCAGCAGCGAGATTCCCGTTGGAACAGATACGCAGTATTTT.

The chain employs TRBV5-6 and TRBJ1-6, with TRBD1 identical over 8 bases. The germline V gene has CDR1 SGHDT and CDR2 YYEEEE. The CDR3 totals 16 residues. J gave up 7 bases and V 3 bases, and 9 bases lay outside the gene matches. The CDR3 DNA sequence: TGTGCCAGCAGCTCCGGGACAGGCCTGTTGAATTCACCCCTCCACTTT. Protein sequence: CASSSGTGLLNSPLHF.

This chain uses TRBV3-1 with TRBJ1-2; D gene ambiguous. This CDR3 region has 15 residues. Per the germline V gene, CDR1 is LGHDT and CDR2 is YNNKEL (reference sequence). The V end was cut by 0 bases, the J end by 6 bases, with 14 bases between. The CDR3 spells CASSQDGAAGDGYTF. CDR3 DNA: TGTGCCAGCAGCCAAGATGGAGCCGCGGGAGATGGCTACACCTTC. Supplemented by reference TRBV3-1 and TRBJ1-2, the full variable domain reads DTAVSQTPKYLVTQMGNDKSIKCEQNLGHDTMYWYKQDSKKFLKIMFSYNNKELIINETVPNRFSPKSPDKAHLNLHINSLELGDSAVYFCASSQDGAAGDGYTFGSGTRLTVV.

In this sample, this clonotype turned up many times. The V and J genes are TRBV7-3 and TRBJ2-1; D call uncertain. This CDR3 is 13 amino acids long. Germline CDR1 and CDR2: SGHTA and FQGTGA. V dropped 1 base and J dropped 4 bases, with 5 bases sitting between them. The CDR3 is CASSLSGYNEQFF. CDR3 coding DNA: TGTGCCAGCAGCTTAAGCGGTTACAATGAGCAGTTCTTC.

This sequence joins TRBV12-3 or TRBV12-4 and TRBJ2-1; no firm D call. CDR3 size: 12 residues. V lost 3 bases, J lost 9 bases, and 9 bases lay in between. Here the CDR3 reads CASSLTPSEQFF. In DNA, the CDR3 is TGTGCCAGCAGTTTGACCCCCTCTGAGCAGTTCTTC.

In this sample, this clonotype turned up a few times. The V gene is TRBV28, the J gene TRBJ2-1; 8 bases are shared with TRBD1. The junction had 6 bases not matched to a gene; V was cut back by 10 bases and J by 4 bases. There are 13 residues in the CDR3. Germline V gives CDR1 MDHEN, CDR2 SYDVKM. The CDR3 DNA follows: TGTGCCATCCAGGGGGCAACATACAATGAGCAGTTCTTC. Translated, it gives CAIQGATYNEQFF.

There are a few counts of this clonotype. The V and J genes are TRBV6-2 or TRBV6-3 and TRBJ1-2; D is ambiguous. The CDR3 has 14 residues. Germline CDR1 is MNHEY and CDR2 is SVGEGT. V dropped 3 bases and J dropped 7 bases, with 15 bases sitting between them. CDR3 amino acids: CASSYDTGLSGYTF. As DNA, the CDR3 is TGTGCCAGCAGTTATGACACCGGGCTGAGTGGCTACACCTTC.

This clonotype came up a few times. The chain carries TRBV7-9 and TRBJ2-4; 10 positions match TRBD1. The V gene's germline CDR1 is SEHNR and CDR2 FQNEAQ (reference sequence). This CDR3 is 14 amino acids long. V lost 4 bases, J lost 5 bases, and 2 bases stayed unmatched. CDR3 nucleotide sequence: TGTGCCAGCAGCTCGGGACAGGGGCAAAACATTCAGTACTTC. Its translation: CASSSGQGQNIQYF.

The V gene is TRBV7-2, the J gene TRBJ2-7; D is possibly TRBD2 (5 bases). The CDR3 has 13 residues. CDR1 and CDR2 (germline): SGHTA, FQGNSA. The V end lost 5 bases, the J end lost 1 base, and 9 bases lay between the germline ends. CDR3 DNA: TGTGCCAGCAGCCCCGACTATTCCTACGAGCAGTACTTC. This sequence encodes CASSPDYSYEQYF. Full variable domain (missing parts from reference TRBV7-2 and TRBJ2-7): GAGVSQSPSNKVTEKGKDVELRCDPISGHTALYWYRQSLGQGLEFLIYFQGNSAPDKSGLPSDRFSAERTGGSVSTLTIQRTQQEDSAVYLCASSPDYSYEQYFGPGTRLTVT.

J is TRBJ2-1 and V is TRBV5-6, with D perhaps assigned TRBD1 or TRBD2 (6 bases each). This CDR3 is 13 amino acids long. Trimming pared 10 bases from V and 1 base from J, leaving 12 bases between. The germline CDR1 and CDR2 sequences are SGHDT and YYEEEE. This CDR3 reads CAGGRASYNEQFF. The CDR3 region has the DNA TGTGCCGGGGGGCGGGCATCCTACAATGAGCAGTTCTTC.

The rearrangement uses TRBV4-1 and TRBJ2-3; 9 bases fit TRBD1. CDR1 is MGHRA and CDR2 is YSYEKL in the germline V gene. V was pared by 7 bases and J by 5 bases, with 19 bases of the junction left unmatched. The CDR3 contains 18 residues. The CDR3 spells CASTLDFRRGQGRDTQYF. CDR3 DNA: TGCGCCAGCACCCTCGATTTCCGACGGGGACAGGGTCGAGATACGCAGTATTTT.

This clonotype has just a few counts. The CDR3 here is CSAWTGVSYEQYF. As DNA, the CDR3 is TGCAGTGCTTGGACAGGGGTTTCCTACGAGCAGTACTTC. The gene calls are TRBV20-1 and TRBJ2-7; 9 bases line up with TRBD1. Germline V gene lookup returns CDR1 DFQATT and CDR2 SNEGSKA (reference sequence). The CDR3 is made up of 13 amino acids. After removal of 5 bases from V and 1 base from J, the junction contained 3 bases not matched to a gene.

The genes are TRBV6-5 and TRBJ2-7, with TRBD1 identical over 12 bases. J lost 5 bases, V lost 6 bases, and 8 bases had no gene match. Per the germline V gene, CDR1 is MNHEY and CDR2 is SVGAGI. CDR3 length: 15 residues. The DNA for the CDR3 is TGTGCCAGCAGCCCCCGGGACAGGGGGCCCCACGAGCAGTACTTC. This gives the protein CASSPRDRGPHEQYF.

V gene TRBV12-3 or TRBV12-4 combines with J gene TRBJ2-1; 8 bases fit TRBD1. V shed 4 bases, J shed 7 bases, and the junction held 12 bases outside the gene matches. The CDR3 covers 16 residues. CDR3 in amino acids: CASSSRQGLIGNEQFF. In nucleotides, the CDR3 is TGTGCCAGCAGTTCCAGACAGGGGCTTATTGGGAATGAGCAGTTCTTC.

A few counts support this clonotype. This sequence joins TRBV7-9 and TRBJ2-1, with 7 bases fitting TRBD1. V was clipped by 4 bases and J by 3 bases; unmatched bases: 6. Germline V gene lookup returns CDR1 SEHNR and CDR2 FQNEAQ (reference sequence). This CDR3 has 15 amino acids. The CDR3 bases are TGTGCCAGCAGCTCGGCCCGGGACAGCTACAATGAGCAGTTCTTC. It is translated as CASSSARDSYNEQFF.

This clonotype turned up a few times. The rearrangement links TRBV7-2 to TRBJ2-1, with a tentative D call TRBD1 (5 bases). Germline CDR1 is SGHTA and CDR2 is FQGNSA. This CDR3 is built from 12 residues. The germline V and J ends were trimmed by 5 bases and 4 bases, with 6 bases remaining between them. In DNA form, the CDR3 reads TGTGCCAGCAGCCGACAGTACAATGAGCAGTTCTTC. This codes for CASSRQYNEQFF.

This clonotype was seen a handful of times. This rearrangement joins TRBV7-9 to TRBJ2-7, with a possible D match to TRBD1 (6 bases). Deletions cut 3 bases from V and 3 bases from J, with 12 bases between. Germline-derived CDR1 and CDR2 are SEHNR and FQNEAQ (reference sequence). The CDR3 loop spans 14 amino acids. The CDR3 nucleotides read TGTGCCAGCAGCTTCGCAGGGGCGGTCTACGAGCAGTACTTC. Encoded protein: CASSFAGAVYEQYF.

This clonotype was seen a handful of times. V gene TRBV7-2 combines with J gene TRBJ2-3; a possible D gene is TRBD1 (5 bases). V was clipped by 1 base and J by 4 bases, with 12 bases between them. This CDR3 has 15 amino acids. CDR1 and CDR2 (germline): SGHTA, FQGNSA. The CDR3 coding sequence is TGTGCCAGCAGCTTAGAAGGGGTCAGATCAGATACGCAGTATTTT. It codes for CASSLEGVRSDTQYF.

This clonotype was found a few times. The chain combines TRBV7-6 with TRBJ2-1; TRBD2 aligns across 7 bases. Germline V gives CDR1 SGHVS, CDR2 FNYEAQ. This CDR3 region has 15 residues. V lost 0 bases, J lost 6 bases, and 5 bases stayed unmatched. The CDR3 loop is CASSLAGGPINEQFF. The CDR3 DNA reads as TGTGCCAGCAGCTTAGCGGGAGGGCCCATCAATGAGCAGTTCTTC.

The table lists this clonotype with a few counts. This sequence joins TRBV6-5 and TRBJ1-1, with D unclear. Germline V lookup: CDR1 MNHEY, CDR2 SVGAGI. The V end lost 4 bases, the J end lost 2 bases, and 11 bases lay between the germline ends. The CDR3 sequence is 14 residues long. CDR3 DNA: TGTGCCAGCAGTTCCGGCGACATAAACACTGAAGCTTTCTTT. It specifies CASSSGDINTEAFF.

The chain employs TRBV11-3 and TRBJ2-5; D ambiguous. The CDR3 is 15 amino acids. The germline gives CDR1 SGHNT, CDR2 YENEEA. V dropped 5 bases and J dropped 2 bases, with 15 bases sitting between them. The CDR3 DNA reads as TGTGCCAGCAGCCTTCTAGGATCGTCTCAAGAGACCCAGTACTTC. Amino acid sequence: CASSLLGSSQETQYF.

CDR3 region: CSVERGIYNEQFF. In DNA, the CDR3 is TGCAGCGTTGAGCGAGGAATCTACAATGAGCAGTTCTTC. The genes are TRBV29-1 and TRBJ2-1; D is unresolved. From germline, CDR1 is SQVTM and CDR2 ANQGSEA. CDR3 length: 13 residues. Trimming shortened V by 3 bases and J by 3 bases, and 9 bases separated the two germline ends.

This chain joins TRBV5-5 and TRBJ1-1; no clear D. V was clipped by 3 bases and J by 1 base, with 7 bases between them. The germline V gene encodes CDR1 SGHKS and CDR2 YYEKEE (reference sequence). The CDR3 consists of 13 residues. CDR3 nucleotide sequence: TGTGCCAGCAGCTCGCAAGCGAACACTGAAGCTTTCTTT. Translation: CASSSQANTEAFF.